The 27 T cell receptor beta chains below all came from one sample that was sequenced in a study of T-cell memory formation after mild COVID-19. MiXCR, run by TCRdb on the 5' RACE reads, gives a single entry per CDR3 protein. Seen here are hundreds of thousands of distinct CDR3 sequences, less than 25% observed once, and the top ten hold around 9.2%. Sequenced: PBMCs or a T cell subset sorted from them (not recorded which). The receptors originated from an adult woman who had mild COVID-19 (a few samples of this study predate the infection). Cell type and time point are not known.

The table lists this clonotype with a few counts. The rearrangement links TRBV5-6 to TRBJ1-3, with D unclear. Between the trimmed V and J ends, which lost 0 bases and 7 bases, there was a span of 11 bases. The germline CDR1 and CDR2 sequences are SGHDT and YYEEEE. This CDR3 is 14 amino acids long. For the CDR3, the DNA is TGTGCCAGCAGCTTGGTCTCATCGGGGAACACCATATATTTT. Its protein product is CASSLVSSGNTIYF.

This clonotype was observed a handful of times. CDR3 sequence: CASSLHPGAGAGNEQFF. The CDR3 nucleotides are TGTGCCAGCAGCTTACACCCCGGGGCAGGTGCAGGGAATGAGCAGTTCTTC. V is TRBV7-7 and J is TRBJ2-1; TRBD1 or TRBD2 may be the D gene (5 bases each). This CDR3 spans 17 amino acids. The V end lost 2 bases, the J end lost 7 bases, and 21 bases lay between the germline ends. The V gene's germline CDR1 is SSHAT and CDR2 FNYEAQ (reference sequence).

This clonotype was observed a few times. The CDR3 is CATSDLSGRLRRETQYF. CDR3 DNA sequence: TGTGCCACCAGTGATCTTAGCGGGAGACTAAGAAGAGAGACCCAGTACTTC. V gene TRBV24-1 combines with J gene TRBJ2-5, with 9 bases fitting TRBD2. The CDR3 runs 17 residues. Trimming at V came to 3 bases and at J to 4 bases, leaving 11 bases not matched to a gene. Germline V gene sequence: CDR1 KGHDR, CDR2 SFDVKD.

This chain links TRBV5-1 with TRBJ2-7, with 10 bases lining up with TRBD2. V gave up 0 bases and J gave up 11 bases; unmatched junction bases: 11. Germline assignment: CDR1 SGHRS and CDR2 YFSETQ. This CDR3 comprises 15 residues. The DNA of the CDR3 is TGCGCCAGCAGCTTGGTGGGGACTAGCGATTCCGAAAAGTACTTC. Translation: CASSLVGTSDSEKYF. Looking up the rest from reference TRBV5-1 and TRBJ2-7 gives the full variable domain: KAGVTQTPRYLIKTRGQQVTLSCSPISGHRSVSWYQQTPGQGLQFLFEYFSETQRNKGNFPGRFSGRQFSNSRSEMNVSTLELGDSALYLCASSLVGTSDSEKYFGPGTRLTVT.

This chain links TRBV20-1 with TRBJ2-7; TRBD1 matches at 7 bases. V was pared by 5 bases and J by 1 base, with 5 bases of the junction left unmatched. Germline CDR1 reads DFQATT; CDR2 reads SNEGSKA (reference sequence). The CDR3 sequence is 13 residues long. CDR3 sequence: CSAGRDRSYEQYF. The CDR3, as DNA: TGCAGTGCTGGCCGGGACAGATCCTACGAGCAGTACTTC.

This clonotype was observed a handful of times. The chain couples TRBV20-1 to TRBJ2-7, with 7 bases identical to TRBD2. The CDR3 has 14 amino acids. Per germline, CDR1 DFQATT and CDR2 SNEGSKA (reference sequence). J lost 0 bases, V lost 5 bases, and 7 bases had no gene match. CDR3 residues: CSAWPGDYSYEQYF. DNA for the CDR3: TGCAGTGCTTGGCCCGGGGACTACTCCTACGAGCAGTACTTC.

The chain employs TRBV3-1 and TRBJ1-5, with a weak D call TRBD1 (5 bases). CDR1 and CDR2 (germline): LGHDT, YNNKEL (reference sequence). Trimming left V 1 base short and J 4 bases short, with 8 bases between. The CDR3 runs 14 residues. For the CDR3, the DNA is TGTGCCAGCAGCCAAGGGACACCTAATCAGCCCCAGCATTTT. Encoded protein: CASSQGTPNQPQHF.

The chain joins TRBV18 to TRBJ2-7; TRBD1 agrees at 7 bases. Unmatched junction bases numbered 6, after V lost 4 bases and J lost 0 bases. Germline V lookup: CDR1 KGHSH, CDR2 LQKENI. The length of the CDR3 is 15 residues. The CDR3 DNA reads TGTGCCAGCTCACATGGACAGGAGAGCTCCTACGAGCAGTACTTC. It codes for CASSHGQESSYEQYF.

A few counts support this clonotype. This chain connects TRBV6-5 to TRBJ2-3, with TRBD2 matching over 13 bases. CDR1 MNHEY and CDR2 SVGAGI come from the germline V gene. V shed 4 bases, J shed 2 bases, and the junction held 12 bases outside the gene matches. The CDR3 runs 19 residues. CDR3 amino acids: CASSSTSGLAGYPTDTQYF. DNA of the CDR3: TGTGCCAGCAGTTCAACCTCGGGACTAGCGGGATACCCCACAGATACGCAGTATTTT.

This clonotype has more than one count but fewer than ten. The chain's CDR3 is CASTFTGGGGEAFF. The CDR3 nucleotides read TGTGCCAGCACCTTCACAGGGGGTGGCGGTGAAGCTTTCTTT. J is TRBJ1-1 and V is TRBV27; 8 nucleotides line up with TRBD1. The V and J ends lost 7 bases and 7 bases, in that order; junction bases with no gene match: 11. This CDR3 region has 14 residues. Germline V lookup: CDR1 MNHEY, CDR2 SMNVEV (reference sequence).

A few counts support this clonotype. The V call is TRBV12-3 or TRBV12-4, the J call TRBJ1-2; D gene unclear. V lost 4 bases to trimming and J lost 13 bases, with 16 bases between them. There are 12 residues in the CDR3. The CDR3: CASSSKPGGCTF. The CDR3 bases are TGTGCCAGCAGTTCCAAGCCGGGAGGGTGCACCTTC.

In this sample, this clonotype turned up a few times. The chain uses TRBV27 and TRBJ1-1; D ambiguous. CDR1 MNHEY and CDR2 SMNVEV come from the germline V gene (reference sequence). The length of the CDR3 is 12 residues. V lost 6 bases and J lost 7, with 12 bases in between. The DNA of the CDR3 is TGTGCCAGCAGAAGAACACGGAATGAAGCTTTCTTT. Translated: CASRRTRNEAFF.

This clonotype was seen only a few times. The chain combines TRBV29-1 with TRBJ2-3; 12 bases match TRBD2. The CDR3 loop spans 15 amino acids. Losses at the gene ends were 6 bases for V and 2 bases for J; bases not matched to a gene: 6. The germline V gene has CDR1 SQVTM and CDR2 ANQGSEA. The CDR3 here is CSVQGLAGLTDTQYF. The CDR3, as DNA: TGCAGCGTCCAAGGACTAGCGGGACTCACAGATACGCAGTATTTT.

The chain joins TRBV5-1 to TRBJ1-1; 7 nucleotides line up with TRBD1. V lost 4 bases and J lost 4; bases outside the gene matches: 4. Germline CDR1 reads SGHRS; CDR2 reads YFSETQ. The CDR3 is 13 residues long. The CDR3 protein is CASSQGGVTEAFF. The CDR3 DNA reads TGCGCCAGCAGCCAGGGGGGGGTCACTGAAGCTTTCTTT.

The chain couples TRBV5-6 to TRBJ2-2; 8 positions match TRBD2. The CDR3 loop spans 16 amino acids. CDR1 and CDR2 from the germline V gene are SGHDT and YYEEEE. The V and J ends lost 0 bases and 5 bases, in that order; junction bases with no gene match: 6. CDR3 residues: CASSLGSGSGTGELFF. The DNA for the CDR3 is TGTGCCAGCAGCTTGGGAAGCGGGAGCGGAACCGGGGAGCTGTTTTTT.

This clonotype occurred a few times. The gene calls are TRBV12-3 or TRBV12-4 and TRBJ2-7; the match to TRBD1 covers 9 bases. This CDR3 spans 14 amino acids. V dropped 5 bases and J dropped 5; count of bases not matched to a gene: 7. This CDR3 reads CASSQNRGRDEQYF. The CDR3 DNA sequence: TGTGCCAGCAGTCAGAACAGGGGGCGGGACGAGCAGTACTTC.

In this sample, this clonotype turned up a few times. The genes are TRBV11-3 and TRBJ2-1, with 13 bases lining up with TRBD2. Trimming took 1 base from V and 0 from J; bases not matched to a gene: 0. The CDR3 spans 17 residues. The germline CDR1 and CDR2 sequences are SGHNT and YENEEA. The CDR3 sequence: CASSLGTSGSSYNEQFF. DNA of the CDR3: TGTGCCAGCAGCTTAGGGACTAGCGGGAGCTCCTACAATGAGCAGTTCTTC.

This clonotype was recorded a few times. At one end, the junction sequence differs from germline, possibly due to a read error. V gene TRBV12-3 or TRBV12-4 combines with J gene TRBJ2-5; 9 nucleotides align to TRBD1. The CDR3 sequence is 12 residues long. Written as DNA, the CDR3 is TGTGCCAGCAGCTCCCGCCGGGACAGGGTTGACTTC. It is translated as CASSSRRDRVDF.

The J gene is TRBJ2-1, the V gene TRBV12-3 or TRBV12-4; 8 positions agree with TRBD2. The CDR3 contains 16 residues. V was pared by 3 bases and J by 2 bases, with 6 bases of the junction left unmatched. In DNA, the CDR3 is TGTGCCAGCAGTTTGCAGCGGGAGAGGGCCTACAATGAGCAGTTCTTC. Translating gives CASSLQRERAYNEQFF.

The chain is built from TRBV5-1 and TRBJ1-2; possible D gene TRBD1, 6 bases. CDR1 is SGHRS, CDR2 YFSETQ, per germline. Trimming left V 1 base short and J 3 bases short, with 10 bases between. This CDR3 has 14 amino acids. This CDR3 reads CASSLTGFDYGYTF. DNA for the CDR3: TGCGCCAGCAGCTTGACAGGGTTTGACTATGGCTACACCTTC.

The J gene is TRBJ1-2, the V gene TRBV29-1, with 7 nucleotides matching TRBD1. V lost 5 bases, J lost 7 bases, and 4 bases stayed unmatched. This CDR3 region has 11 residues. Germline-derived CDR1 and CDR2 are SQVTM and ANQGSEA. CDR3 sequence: CSVLQGFGYTF. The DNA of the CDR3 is TGCAGCGTTTTACAGGGGTTTGGCTACACCTTC. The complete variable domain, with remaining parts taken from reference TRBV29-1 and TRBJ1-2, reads SAVISQKPSRDICQRGTSLTIQCQVDSQVTMMFWYRQQPGQSLTLIATANQGSEATYESGFVIDKFPISRPNLTFSTLTVSNMSPEDSSIYLCSVLQGFGYTFGSGTRLTVV.

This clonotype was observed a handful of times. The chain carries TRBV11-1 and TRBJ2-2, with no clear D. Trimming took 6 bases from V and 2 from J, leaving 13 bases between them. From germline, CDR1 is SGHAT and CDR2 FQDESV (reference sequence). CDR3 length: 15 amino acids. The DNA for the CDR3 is TGTGCCAGCAGATGGTCCGGGTCTAACACCGGGGAGCTGTTTTTT. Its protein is CASRWSGSNTGELFF.

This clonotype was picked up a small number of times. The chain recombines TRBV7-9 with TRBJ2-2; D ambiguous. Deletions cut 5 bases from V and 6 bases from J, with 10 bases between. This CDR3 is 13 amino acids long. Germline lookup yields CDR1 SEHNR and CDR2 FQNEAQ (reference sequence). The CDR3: CASSPSSPGELFF. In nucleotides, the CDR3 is TGTGCCAGCAGCCCCTCATCCCCCGGGGAGCTGTTTTTT.

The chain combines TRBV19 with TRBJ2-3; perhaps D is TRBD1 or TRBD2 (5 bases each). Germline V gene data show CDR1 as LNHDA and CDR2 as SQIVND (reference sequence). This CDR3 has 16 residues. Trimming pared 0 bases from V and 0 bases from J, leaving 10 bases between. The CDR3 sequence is CASSIDRGVSTDTQYF. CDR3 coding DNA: TGTGCCAGTAGTATAGATCGAGGGGTCAGCACAGATACGCAGTATTTT.

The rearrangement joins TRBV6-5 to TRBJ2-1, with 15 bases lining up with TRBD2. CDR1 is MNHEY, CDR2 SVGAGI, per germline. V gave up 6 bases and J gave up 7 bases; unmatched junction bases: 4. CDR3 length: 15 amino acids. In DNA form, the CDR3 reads TGTGCCAGCAGCGGAGGACTAGCGGGGGGGAATGAGCAGTTCTTC. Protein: CASSGGLAGGNEQFF.

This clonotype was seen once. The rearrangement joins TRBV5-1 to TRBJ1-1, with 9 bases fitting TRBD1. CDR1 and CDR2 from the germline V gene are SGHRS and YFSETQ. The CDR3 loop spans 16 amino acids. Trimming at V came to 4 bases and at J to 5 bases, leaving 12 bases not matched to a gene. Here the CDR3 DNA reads TGCGCCAGCAGCCCCGGTAGGACAGGGGCGAGGACTGAAGCTTTCTTT. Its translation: CASSPGRTGARTEAFF.

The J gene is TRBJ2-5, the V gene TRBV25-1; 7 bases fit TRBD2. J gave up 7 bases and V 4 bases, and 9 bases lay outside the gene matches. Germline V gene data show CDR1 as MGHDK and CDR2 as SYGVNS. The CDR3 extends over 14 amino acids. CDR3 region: CASSVTAGIGTQYF. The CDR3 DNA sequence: TGTGCCAGCAGTGTAACAGCGGGAATTGGGACCCAGTACTTC.